The 27 T cell receptor beta chains below were found in one sample sequenced in a study of blood T cell repertoires in COVID-19. Sequencing used immunoSEQ multiplex PCR; TCRdb keeps in-frame clones, though not all of them. The sample lists about 250,000 clones, under 90% seen once, with more than 1.5% in the top ten. The material sequenced was PBMCs or T cells enriched from blood (not recorded which). The receptor set was obtained from a man aged 40-49 years who had recovered from COVID-19.

The rearrangement joins TRBV2 to TRBJ1-1, with unresolved D. Germline CDR1 SNHLY, CDR2 FYNNEI. V gave up 7 bases and J gave up 2 bases, with 14 bases separating them. This CDR3 has 14 amino acids. DNA for the CDR3: TGTGCCAGCACTGAGGTTTCAGTTAACACTGAAGCTTTCTTT. Its translation is CASTEVSVNTEAFF. Full variable domain (remainder filled in from reference TRBV2 and TRBJ1-1): EPEVTQTPSHQVTQMGQEVILRCVPISNHLYFYWYRQILGQKVEFLVSFYNNEISEKSEIFDDQFSVERPDGSNFTLKIRSTKLEDSAMYFCASTEVSVNTEAFFGQGTRLTVV.

The genes are TRBV6-5 and TRBJ2-7, with 7 bases identical to TRBD2. Germline CDR1 MNHEY, CDR2 SVGAGI. The ends lost 7 bases at V and 7 bases at J; junction bases unmatched: 13. The CDR3 runs 14 residues. CDR3 loop: CASTLMGGSREQYF. In DNA, the CDR3 is TGTGCCAGCACCCTTATGGGCGGGAGTCGAGAGCAGTACTTC.

Points on this clone: A junction end diverges from the germline sequence, so it may reflect a read error. The chain couples TRBV6-1 to TRBJ1-6; D is unclear. The germline gives CDR1 MNHNS, CDR2 SASEGT. The CDR3 spans 15 residues. The CDR3 reads CASSEAGGYRSPLHF. CDR3 coding DNA: TGTGCCAGCAGCGAAGCTGGAGGGTATCGGTCACCCCTCCACTTT.

The genes are TRBV21-1 and TRBJ1-4; the D call in the table, TRBD1, was not verified against the DNA. TRBV21-1 is a pseudogene segment. The CDR3 consists of 16 residues. CDR3 sequence (DNA): TGTGCCACTACCCAACCCTCAGGTCCTACTAATGAAAAACTGTTTTTT. Encoded protein: CATTQPSGPTNEKLFF.

V usage is TRBV3-1 (or the pseudogene TRBV3-2) and J usage is TRBJ2-1, with 7 bases identical to TRBD2. Germline V CDR1 and CDR2: LGHDT, YNNKEL (reference sequence). The CDR3 spans 15 residues. V was clipped by 1 base and J by 4 bases; unmatched bases: 4. The CDR3 nucleotides read TGTGCCAGCAGCCAAGGGCTAGCGGAATACAATGAGCAGTTCTTC. It encodes CASSQGLAEYNEQFF.

The chain couples TRBV29-1 to TRBJ1-2, with TRBD1 matching over 7 bases. Germline loops: CDR1 SQVTM, CDR2 ANQGSEA. The V gene end was trimmed by 6 bases and the J gene end by 2 bases; junction bases not matched to a gene: 3. The CDR3 loop spans 12 amino acids. CDR3 sequence (DNA): TGCAGCGTGGGGGGACAGAACTATGGCTACACCTTC. Encoded protein: CSVGGQNYGYTF.

The chain carries TRBV7-9 and TRBJ2-5; TRBD2 agrees at 9 bases. Germline V lookup: CDR1 SEHNR, CDR2 FQNEAQ (reference sequence). Trimming at V came to 4 bases and at J to 2 bases, leaving 5 bases not matched to a gene. The CDR3 is made up of 15 amino acids. Written as DNA, the CDR3 is TGTGCCAGCAGCTGGGGTAGCGGGGGACAAGAGACCCAGTACTTC. Its translation: CASSWGSGGQETQYF.

J is TRBJ1-2 and V is TRBV19, with TRBD1 identical over 8 bases. Germline V CDR1 and CDR2: LNHDA, SQIVND (reference sequence). V gave up 7 bases and J gave up 4 bases; unmatched junction bases: 8. The CDR3 runs to 14 residues. CDR3 in DNA: TGTGCCAGTATCATCGCAGGGGGCTCCTATGGCTACACCTTC. It is translated as CASIIAGGSYGYTF.

The CDR3 nucleotides read TGTGCCAGCAGCTTTATAAGTCAGGGGGCTGGCTACGAGCAGTACTTC. Encoded protein: CASSFISQGAGYEQYF. This rearrangement joins TRBV7-2 to TRBJ2-7; TRBD1 matches 8 bases. The CDR3 consists of 16 residues. Per the germline V gene, CDR1 is SGHTA and CDR2 is FQGNSA. Trimming at V came to 3 bases and at J to 3 bases, leaving 10 bases not matched to a gene.

The V gene is TRBV14, the J gene TRBJ2-7; maybe TRBD2 (5 bases). V was trimmed by 0 bases and J by 0 bases, leaving 6 bases between them. The germline V gene has CDR1 SGHDN and CDR2 FVKESK. The CDR3 extends over 14 amino acids. CDR3 nucleotides: TGTGCCAGCAGCCAAGATACTAGCTCCTACGAGCAGTACTTC. Its protein is CASSQDTSSYEQYF.

The V and J genes are TRBV3-1 (or the pseudogene TRBV3-2) and TRBJ2-3; TRBD2 aligns across 9 bases. CDR1 is LGHDT, CDR2 YNNKEL, per germline (reference sequence). V shed 3 bases and J 2 bases; nucleotides not matched to a gene: 3. The CDR3 length is 15 residues. Here the CDR3 DNA reads TGTGCCAGCAGCCAGGGACTAGCAGCCACAGATACGCAGTATTTT. Translating gives CASSQGLAATDTQYF.

The chain links TRBV27 to TRBJ1-1; TRBD1 matches at 7 bases. J lost 2 bases, V lost 5 bases, and 5 bases had no gene match. The CDR3 is 14 residues long. CDR1 is MNHEY and CDR2 is SMNVEV in the germline V gene (reference sequence). CDR3 sequence: CASSRQGSNTEAFF. DNA for the CDR3: TGTGCCAGCAGTCGACAGGGATCAAACACTGAAGCTTTCTTT.

In this sample, this clone turned up once. The chain links TRBV6-5 to TRBJ2-7; 14 bases match TRBD2. J was trimmed by 3 bases and V by 0 bases; bases with no gene match: 1. The CDR3 consists of 16 residues. In germline, CDR1 is MNHEY, CDR2 SVGAGI. The CDR3, as DNA: TGTGCCAGCAGTTACTCCGGACTAGCGGGAGGCTACGAGCAGTACTTC. This translates into CASSYSGLAGGYEQYF.

The V gene is TRBV19, the J gene TRBJ2-7; 7 bases match TRBD1. Trimming cost V 5 bases and J 0 bases; bases outside gene matches: 4. This CDR3 is built from 14 residues. Looked up from germline, CDR1 is LNHDA and CDR2 is SQIVND (reference sequence). The CDR3: CASSPRTGSYEQYF. CDR3 DNA sequence: TGTGCCAGTAGTCCCCGGACAGGCTCCTACGAGCAGTACTTC.

The chain has TRBV6-2 or TRBV6-3 and TRBJ2-1; D unclear. CDR1 MNHEY and CDR2 SVGEGT come from the germline V gene. This CDR3 spans 21 amino acids. V dropped 2 bases and J dropped 5 bases, with 31 bases sitting between them. The CDR3 DNA reads as TGTGCCAGCAGTTACAATGGCGGCTACTCATCCCCCTTCCTATCAAACAATGAGCAGTTCTTC. Translated, it gives CASSYNGGYSSPFLSNNEQFF.

This chain connects TRBV21-1 to TRBJ1-6. TRBV21-1 is designated a pseudogene. The CDR3 has 16 amino acids. CDR3 nucleotides: TGTGCCAGCAGCAAAAATGGAGACCCATGGGATTCACCCCTCCACTTT. Amino acid sequence: CASSKNGDPWDSPLHF.

The chain has TRBV10-3 and TRBJ1-1, with TRBD1 matching over 11 bases. The CDR3 runs to 15 residues. Germline V lookup: CDR1 ENHRY, CDR2 SYGVKD. V lost 6 bases, J lost 0 bases, and 3 bases stayed unmatched. The CDR3 loop is CAISRDRGLNTEAFF. For the CDR3, the DNA is TGTGCCATCAGCCGGGACAGGGGGTTGAACACTGAAGCTTTCTTT.

Turning to this clone: In the same sample, other DNA sequences code for this CDR3. The chain employs TRBV7-2 and TRBJ2-3; 7 bases align to TRBD2. The CDR3 consists of 15 residues. Germline lookup yields CDR1 SGHTA and CDR2 FQGNSA. V lost 0 bases and J lost 1; bases outside the gene matches: 1. The DNA for the CDR3 is TGTGCCAGCAGCTTAGCGCTAGCGGGCACAGATACGCAGTATTTT. The encoded protein is CASSLALAGTDTQYF.

Details on this clone: The limits of the CDR3 on the DNA are not certain, so only TCRdb's listed CDR3 is given. The chain carries TRBV6-8 and TRBJ1-5; TRBD1 is the table's D call, not checked against the DNA. Looked up from germline, CDR1 is MNHGY and CDR2 is SAAAGT. The CDR3 spans 14 residues, counting both ends. The CDR3 reads CASILGRSNQPQHF.

The gene calls are TRBV30 and TRBJ1-2; possible D gene TRBD1, 6 bases. Germline CDR1 GTSNPN, CDR2 SVGIG (reference sequence). The ends were cut back, 4 bases at V and 4 bases at J, with 16 bases in the middle. The CDR3 sequence is 14 residues long. CDR3 DNA: TGTGCCTGGAACACAGACAGGCCGATCTATGGCTACACCTTC. Encoded protein: CAWNTDRPIYGYTF.

This chain uses TRBV3-1 (or the pseudogene TRBV3-2) with TRBJ1-1, with 7 positions matching TRBD1. The germline CDR1 and CDR2 sequences are LGHDT and YNNKEL (reference sequence). The V gene end was trimmed by 5 bases and the J gene end by 2 bases; junction bases not matched to a gene: 5. CDR3 length equals 14 residues. In nucleotides, the CDR3 is TGTGCCAGCAGCAGGGGGCCGCAAAACACTGAAGCTTTCTTT. It specifies CASSRGPQNTEAFF.

The chain employs TRBV7-8 and TRBJ2-2; D is perhaps TRBD1 (6 bases). CDR3 length: 15 residues. The germline V gene has CDR1 SGHVS and CDR2 FQNEAQ. Trimming removed 7 bases at V and 1 base at J, with 13 bases between. Here the CDR3 reads CASKTTGWNTGELFF. DNA of the CDR3: TGTGCCAGCAAGACTACAGGGTGGAACACCGGGGAGCTGTTTTTT.

The chain combines TRBV11-2 with TRBJ2-7; TRBD1 is a possible D gene (6 bases). Germline values: CDR1 SGHAT, CDR2 FQNNGV. CDR3 length equals 13 residues. The ends were cut back, 5 bases at V and 6 bases at J, with 14 bases in the middle. The CDR3 region has the DNA TGTGCCAGCAGCCCACTCAGGGGAACCGAGCAGTACTTC. Translated: CASSPLRGTEQYF.

V usage is TRBV15 and J usage is TRBJ2-3, with 7 bases aligning to TRBD2. Trimming removed 0 bases from V and 2 bases from J; junction bases left unmatched: 5. The length of the CDR3 is 16 residues. CDR1 and CDR2 from the germline V gene are LNHNV and YYDKDF (reference sequence). The CDR3 loop reads CATSRDIAGPTDTQYF. CDR3 nucleotide sequence: TGTGCCACCAGCAGAGACATAGCGGGTCCCACAGATACGCAGTATTTT.

The chain employs TRBV5-1 and TRBJ2-3; 8 bases fit TRBD2. This CDR3 is 14 amino acids long. V dropped 2 bases and J dropped 5; count of bases not matched to a gene: 4. CDR1 and CDR2 from the germline V gene are SGHRS and YFSETQ. The CDR3 DNA reads as TGCGCCAGCAGCTTTAGCGGGACTGGAGATACGCAGTATTTT. Residues: CASSFSGTGDTQYF.

Note on this clone: Distinct nucleotide sequences in the sample also encode this CDR3. The CDR3 nucleotides are TGTGCCAGCTCCCTGGGGCAGGGTTATGGCTACACCTTC. The encoded protein is CASSLGQGYGYTF. The chain is built from TRBV12-3 or TRBV12-4 and TRBJ1-2, with D maybe TRBD1 (5 bases). V lost 8 bases to trimming and J lost 5 bases, with 15 bases between them. The CDR3 has 13 residues.

This chain uses TRBV2 with TRBJ1-3; no reliable D call. Trimming removed 3 bases from V and 1 base from J, with 10 bases in between. The CDR3 has 15 residues. Germline V CDR1 and CDR2: SNHLY, FYNNEI. Written as DNA, the CDR3 is TGTGCCAGCAGTGATTTGTCACTATCTGGAAACACCATATATTTT. Protein: CASSDLSLSGNTIYF.